A selection of T cell receptor beta chains follows, all from one sample in a study of blood T cell repertoires in COVID-19. This table comes from immunoSEQ multiplex PCR, and its TCRdb copy is limited to in-frame clones, with some not included. Counted here are about 280,000 clones, roughly 86% occurring once; the ten biggest clones make up approximately 2%. The sequencing sample was made of peripheral blood. The receptors were gathered from a woman aged 25 to 39 who had recovered from COVID-19. The CDR3 runs from the conserved cysteine through the conserved F or W. Fields, in order: clone size, D gene, V gene, J gene, CDR3 DNA, CDR3 protein. The D gene is left open where the match is weak. Clone size, where shown, is once, few, many, or a class for clones that have expanded.

clone size: NA; D gene: TRBD1; V gene: TRBV5-1; J gene: TRBJ1-1; CDR3 DNA: TGCGCCAGCGGGGACAGGGCGAACACTGAAGCTTTCTTT; CDR3 protein: CASGDRANTEAFF
clone size: few; D gene: TRBD1; V gene: TRBV2; J gene: TRBJ2-7; CDR3 DNA: TGTGCCAGCAGTCCGCCAGGGGGAGCCTACGAGCAGTACTTC; CDR3 protein: CASSPPGGAYEQYF
clone size: NA; D gene: TRBD1; V gene: TRBV28; J gene: TRBJ2-2; CDR3 DNA: TGTGCCGCCATTGGACAGGGGACCTCAAATGGGGAGCTGTTTTTT; CDR3 protein: CAAIGQGTSNGELFF
clone size: NA; D gene: NA; V gene: TRBV19; J gene: TRBJ1-2; CDR3 DNA: TGTGCCAGTAGGAACAGGGAATCGGTTGGCTACACCTTC; CDR3 protein: CASRNRESVGYTF
clone size: NA; D gene: TRBD2; V gene: TRBV4-3; J gene: TRBJ2-7; CDR3 DNA: TGCGCCAGCAGCCCTAGCGGCTCCTACGAGCAGTACTTC; CDR3 protein: CASSPSGSYEQYF
clone size: once; D gene: NA; V gene: TRBV10-1; J gene: TRBJ2-4; CDR3 DNA: TGCGCCAGCAGTGAGTCGGAATTGCGGGCCCAAAACATTCAGTACTTC; CDR3 protein: CASSESELRAQNIQYF
clone size: NA; D gene: NA; V gene: TRBV2; J gene: TRBJ2-1; CDR3 DNA: TGTGCCAGCAGTGTATCAGGTAATGAGCAGTTCTTC; CDR3 protein: CASSVSGNEQFF
clone size: NA; D gene: NA; V gene: TRBV6-5; J gene: TRBJ2-7; CDR3 DNA: TGTGCCAGCAGGCGGGACCCCTACTACGAGCAGTACTTC; CDR3 protein: CASRRDPYYEQYF
clone size: NA; D gene: TRBD1; V gene: TRBV19; J gene: TRBJ2-7; CDR3 DNA: TGTGCCAGTAGTCCATTCGGGACAGGCGGCTACGAGCAGTACTTC; CDR3 protein: CASSPFGTGGYEQYF
clone size: once; D gene: TRBD2; V gene: TRBV2; J gene: TRBJ2-7; CDR3 DNA: TGTGCCAGCAGGGAACTAGCGGGACCATTATACGAGCAGTACTTC; CDR3 protein: CASRELAGPLYEQYF
clone size: NA; D gene: NA; V gene: TRBV20-1; J gene: TRBJ1-2; CDR3 DNA: TGCAGTGCTAGGGGAGTCTTTGGCTACACCTTC; CDR3 protein: CSARGVFGYTF
clone size: NA; D gene: TRBD1; V gene: TRBV4-1; J gene: TRBJ1-5; CDR3 DNA: TGCGCCAGCAGCCCATGGACAGGGGGCAATCAGCCCCAGCATTTT; CDR3 protein: CASSPWTGGNQPQHF
clone size: once; D gene: TRBD1; V gene: TRBV6-5; J gene: TRBJ2-3; CDR3 DNA: TGTGCCAGCAGCCCGGGACAGACCACAGATACGCAGTATTTT; CDR3 protein: CASSPGQTTDTQYF
clone size: NA; D gene: NA; V gene: TRBV19; J gene: TRBJ2-1; CDR3 DNA: TGTGCCAGCGGTGGGGGGAGCGAGCAGTTCTTC; CDR3 protein: CASGGGSEQFF
clone size: NA; D gene: TRBD1; V gene: TRBV5-1; J gene: TRBJ1-2; CDR3 DNA: TGCGCCAGCAGCTTGGGTCTCCGGGACAGGGTAGTCTATGGCTACACCTTC; CDR3 protein: CASSLGLRDRVVYGYTF
clone size: once; D gene: NA; V gene: TRBV7-2; J gene: TRBJ2-1; CDR3 DNA: TGTGCCAGCGGGGGGGCCAATGAGCAGTTCTTC; CDR3 protein: CASGGANEQFF